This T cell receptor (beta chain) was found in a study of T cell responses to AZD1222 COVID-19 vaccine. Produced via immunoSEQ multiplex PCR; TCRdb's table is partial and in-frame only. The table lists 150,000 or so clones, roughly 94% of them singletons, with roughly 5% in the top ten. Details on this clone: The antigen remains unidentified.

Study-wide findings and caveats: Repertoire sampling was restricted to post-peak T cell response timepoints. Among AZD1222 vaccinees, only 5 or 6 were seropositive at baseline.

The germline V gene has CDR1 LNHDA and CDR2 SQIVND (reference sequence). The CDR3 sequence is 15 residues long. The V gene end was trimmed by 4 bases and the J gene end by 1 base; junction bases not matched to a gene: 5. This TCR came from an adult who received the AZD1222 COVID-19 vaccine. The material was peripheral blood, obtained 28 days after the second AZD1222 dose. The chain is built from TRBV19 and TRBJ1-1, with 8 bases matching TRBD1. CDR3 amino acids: CASSTSGQENTEAFF. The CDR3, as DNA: TGTGCCAGTAGTACTTCGGGACAGGAGAACACTGAAGCTTTCTTT. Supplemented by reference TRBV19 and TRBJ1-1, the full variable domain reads DGGITQSPKYLFRKEGQNVTLSCEQNLNHDAMYWYRQDPGQGLRLIYYSQIVNDFQKGDIAEGYSVSREKKESFPLTVTSAQKNPTAFYLCASSTSGQENTEAFFGQGTRLTVV.